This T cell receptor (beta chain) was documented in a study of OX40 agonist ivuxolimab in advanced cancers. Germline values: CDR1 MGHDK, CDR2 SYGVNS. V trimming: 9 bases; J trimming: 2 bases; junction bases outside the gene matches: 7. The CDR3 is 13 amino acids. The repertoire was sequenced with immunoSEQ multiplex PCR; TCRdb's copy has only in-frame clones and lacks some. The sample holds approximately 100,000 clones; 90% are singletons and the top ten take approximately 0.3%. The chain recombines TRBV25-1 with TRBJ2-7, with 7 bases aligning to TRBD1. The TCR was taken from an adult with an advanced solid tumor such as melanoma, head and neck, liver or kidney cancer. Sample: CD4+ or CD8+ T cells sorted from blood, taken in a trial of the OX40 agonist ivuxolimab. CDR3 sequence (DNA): TGTGCCAGTCGTCCGACAGGGACCTACGAGCAGTACTTC. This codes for CASRPTGTYEQYF.